This note documents a single TCR beta chain sequence. Its specificity is not known. The CDR3 covers 13 residues. V lost 2 bases to trimming and J lost 5 bases, with 8 bases between them. Germline values: CDR1 SGHKS, CDR2 YYEKEE (reference sequence). This sample is part of a study of T cell responses to AZD1222 COVID-19 vaccine. TCRdb keeps only in-frame clones here, not all; method: immunoSEQ multiplex PCR. There are under 85,000 clones in the sample; about 88% occur only once, and roughly a tenth lies in the top ten. Study-level results: White British donors predominated, females outnumbered males, and clonal diversity was possibly underestimated. Variant regions that are unmutated are reportedly the target of nearly half of spike-specific TCRs. With two AZD1222 doses given, Spike-specific TCR breadth and depth both rose.

The receptor was derived from an adult in good health. The gene calls are TRBV5-5 and TRBJ1-5; D is possibly TRBD1 (5 bases). Sequencing was performed on peripheral blood, taken on day 0 of AZD1222 vaccination. CDR3 nucleotides: TGTGCCAGCAGCTTAAGGGGCGATCAGCCCCAGCATTTT. Translated: CASSLRGDQPQHF.